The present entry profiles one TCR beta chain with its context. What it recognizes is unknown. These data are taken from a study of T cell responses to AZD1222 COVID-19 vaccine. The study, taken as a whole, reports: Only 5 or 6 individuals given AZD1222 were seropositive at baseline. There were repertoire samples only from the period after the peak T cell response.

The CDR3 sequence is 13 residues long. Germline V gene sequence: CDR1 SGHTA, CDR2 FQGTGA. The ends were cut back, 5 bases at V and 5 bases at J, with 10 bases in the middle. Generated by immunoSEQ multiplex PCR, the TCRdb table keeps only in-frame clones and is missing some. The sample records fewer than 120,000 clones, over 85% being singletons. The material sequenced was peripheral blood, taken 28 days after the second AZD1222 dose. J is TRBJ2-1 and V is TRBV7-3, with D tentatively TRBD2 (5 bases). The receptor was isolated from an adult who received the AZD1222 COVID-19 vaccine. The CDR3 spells CASSDTRNNEQFF. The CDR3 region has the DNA TGTGCCAGCAGCGATACTAGGAACAATGAGCAGTTCTTC.